This T cell receptor beta chain was recovered during a study of Ad26.COV2.S vaccination and SARS-CoV-2 variants. Study-wide context: Participants got Ad26.COV2.S intramuscularly, once or twice 56 days apart.

Study observations and caveats: Vaccine recipients showed a spike-specific TCR breadth that was higher than in placebo recipients.

From germline, CDR1 is MNHEY and CDR2 SVGAGI. V lost 9 bases, J lost 4 bases, and 15 bases lay in between. CDR3 length: 13 amino acids. Profiled with immunoSEQ multiplex PCR; TCRdb holds only in-frame clones, not every one. The table has 400,000 to 450,000 clones, around nine tenths seen once. Treatment specified: 15 to 20 received Ad26.COV2.S at low or high dose, single or two shots; 5 received placebo; per-sample allocation not given. Vaccine and placebo recipients were sampled on day 63 after the first injection. This adult donor, from Boston, was 18-55 years old. For this clone: Antigen specificity is unknown.

This TCR derives from a person between 18 and 65 years old who received the Ad26.COV2.S COVID-19 vaccine or a placebo. This chain uses TRBV6-5 with TRBJ1-2; D not resolved. The material sequenced was peripheral blood, taken in a trial of Ad26.COV2.S vaccine versus placebo. The CDR3 reads CASEDPTLYGYTF. For the CDR3, the DNA is TGTGCCAGTGAGGATCCCACACTCTATGGCTACACCTTC.